A selection of T cell receptor beta chains follows, all from one sample in a study of OX40 agonist ivuxolimab in advanced cancers. Data came from immunoSEQ multiplex PCR; TCRdb stores just in-frame clones and leaves some out. The data hold some 100,000 clones, with 90% observed a single time. Sequencing used CD4+ or CD8+ T cells sorted from blood, obtained in a trial of the OX40 agonist ivuxolimab. The receptor source for this set is an adult with an advanced solid tumor such as melanoma, head and neck, liver or kidney cancer. Both conserved end residues are part of each CDR3. D genes are given only for firm matches. Size tells how often a clone was seen (once, few, many) or the class of an expanded clone, and some rows leave it out.

TRBJ2-5	few	TRBD2	TRBV2	CASSEGVGGGSQTQYF	TGTGCCAGCAGTGAAGGGGTGGGAGGCGGGAGTCAGACCCAGTACTTC
TRBJ1-3	NA	NA	TRBV19	CASNQAGGGNTIYF	TGTGCCAGCAACCAGGCAGGAGGCGGAAACACCATATATTTT
TRBJ2-3	few	TRBD1	TRBV9	CASSASDRGITDTQYF	TGTGCCAGCAGCGCATCAGACAGGGGAATAACAGATACGCAGTATTTT
TRBJ2-1	NA	TRBD2	TRBV29-1	CSVGGTSGLYNEQFF	TGCAGCGTAGGAGGGACTAGCGGGCTCTACAATGAGCAGTTCTTC
TRBJ2-7	NA	TRBD2	TRBV7-2	CASSKTSNHYEQYF	TGTGCCAGCAGCAAGACTAGCAACCACTACGAGCAGTACTTC
TRBJ1-5	few	NA	TRBV19	CASSIEDSSAYQPQHF	TGTGCCAGTAGTATTGAAGACAGCTCAGCTTATCAGCCCCAGCATTTT
TRBJ1-4	NA	NA	TRBV6-1	CASSEALGIREKLFF	TGTGCCAGCAGTGAAGCGCTAGGTATTAGGGAAAAACTGTTTTTT
TRBJ2-1	NA	TRBD2	TRBV30	CALKDPSGIRHEQFF	TGTGCCCTGAAGGACCCTAGCGGGATTCGACATGAGCAGTTCTTC
TRBJ2-5	NA	NA	TRBV6-5	CASRPGGSRETQYF	TGTGCCAGCAGGCCGGGTGGGTCGAGAGAGACCCAGTACTTC
TRBJ2-7	few	NA	TRBV6-6	CASSYDSRYEQYF	TGTGCCAGCAGTTACGACAGCCGCTACGAGCAGTACTTC
TRBJ2-5	NA	TRBD2	TRBV29-1	CSGLAGRETQYF	TGCAGCGGACTAGCTGGTCGAGAGACCCAGTACTTC
TRBJ2-1	NA	NA	TRBV7-9	CASSLPIYNEQFF	TGTGCCAGCAGCTTACCGATCTACAATGAGCAGTTCTTC
TRBJ1-1	NA	NA	TRBV7-2	CASSLQSLGTEAFF	TGTGCCAGCAGCTTACAGTCCCTGGGCACTGAAGCTTTCTTT
TRBJ2-3	NA	TRBD2	TRBV6-5	CASSYTLAGGPDTQYF	TGTGCCAGCAGTTACACACTAGCGGGAGGACCAGATACGCAGTATTTT
TRBJ2-7	NA	NA	TRBV12-5	CASGLDLSYEQYF	TGTGCTAGTGGTTTGGACTTATCCTACGAGCAGTACTTC
TRBJ2-1	NA	NA	TRBV6-5	CASSPGFYNEQFF	TGTGCCAGCAGTCCAGGGTTTTACAATGAGCAGTTCTTC
TRBJ2-5	NA	TRBD2	TRBV7-2	CASSRKGGVQETQYF	TGTGCCAGCAGCCGAAAGGGAGGGGTCCAAGAGACCCAGTACTTC
TRBJ1-3	NA	NA	TRBV19	CASSQRTGNTIYF	TGTGCCAGTAGCCAAAGGACTGGAAACACCATATATTTT
TRBJ2-3	NA	TRBD2	TRBV27	CASSPYRTSPADTQYF	TGTGCCAGCAGTCCCTACAGGACTAGTCCAGCAGATACGCAGTATTTT
TRBJ2-1	few	TRBD2	TRBV11-2	CASSFGELAGFDEQFF	TGTGCCAGCAGCTTTGGGGAGCTAGCGGGATTCGATGAGCAGTTCTTC
TRBJ2-1	NA	NA	TRBV4-1	CASSQDHPGSSYNEQFF	TGCGCCAGCAGCCAAGATCATCCGGGTAGCTCCTACAATGAGCAGTTCTTC
TRBJ2-1	NA	NA	TRBV15	CATSRDLLAQPYNEQFF	TGTGCCACCAGCAGAGATTTATTGGCACAGCCTTACAATGAGCAGTTCTTC
TRBJ1-5	NA	NA	TRBV28	CASSSPGWPGDQPQHF	TGTGCCAGCAGTTCCCCGGGATGGCCCGGCGATCAGCCCCAGCATTTT
TRBJ2-2	NA	TRBD1	TRBV6-1	CASRRDRNTGELFF	TGTGCCAGCCGCCGGGACAGGAACACCGGGGAGCTGTTTTTT
TRBJ2-6	NA	TRBD1	TRBV7-8	CASRRDRGSGANVLTF	TGTGCCAGCAGACGGGACAGGGGGTCTGGGGCCAACGTCCTGACTTTC
TRBJ2-2	NA	NA	TRBV9	CASSVRPLGSTGELFF	TGTGCCAGCAGCGTAAGGCCCCTCGGGTCCACCGGGGAGCTGTTTTTT
TRBJ2-5	NA	NA	TRBV7-8	CASSYHRTGDTQYF	TGTGCCAGCAGCTACCATAGGACGGGCGATACCCAGTACTTC
TRBJ2-1	NA	NA	TRBV2	CASSVSPTGEQFF	TGTGCCAGCAGTGTGAGTCCTACCGGTGAGCAGTTCTTC
TRBJ2-1	NA	NA	TRBV19	CASSILVGGWNEQFF	TGTGCCAGTAGTATCTTAGTAGGAGGGTGGAATGAGCAGTTCTTC
TRBJ2-2	NA	NA	TRBV7-3	CASSPSRGSTGELFF	TGTGCCAGCAGCCCCTCCCGGGGTTCAACCGGGGAGCTGTTTTTT
TRBJ2-2	NA	TRBD2	TRBV19	CASTPRGVRPTGELFF	TGTGCCAGTACTCCCCGGGGGGTCCGGCCCACCGGGGAGCTGTTTTTT
TRBJ2-1	NA	NA	TRBV6-5	CASSYEGGSYNEQFF	TGTGCCAGCAGTTACGAGGGAGGCTCCTACAATGAGCAGTTCTTC
TRBJ1-1	NA	TRBD1	TRBV28	CASSLFQGVRAFF	TGTGCCAGCAGTTTGTTCCAGGGGGTCAGAGCTTTCTTT
TRBJ2-7	NA	NA	TRBV7-3	CASSLFEGGEQYF	TGTGCCAGCAGCTTATTTGAAGGGGGGGAGCAGTACTTC
TRBJ2-3	NA	TRBD2	TRBV7-2	CASSLELAGGGTQYF	TGTGCCAGCAGCTTAGAACTAGCGGGAGGTGGGACGCAGTATTTT
TRBJ2-2	NA	TRBD2	TRBV19	CASNNGRASGELFF	TGTGCCAGTAACAACGGGAGGGCTAGCGGGGAGCTGTTTTTT
TRBJ1-3	NA	NA	TRBV11-2	CASSPQLSASGNTIYF	TGTGCCAGCAGCCCTCAGCTGAGCGCCTCTGGAAACACCATATATTTT
TRBJ1-3	NA	NA	TRBV6-5	CASSYGGEGNTIYF	TGTGCCAGCAGTTACGGCGGAGAAGGTAACACCATATATTTT
TRBJ2-7	NA	NA	TRBV7-3	CASSLIGGGIYEQYF	TGTGCCAGCAGCTTAATCGGCGGGGGCATCTACGAGCAGTACTTC
TRBJ2-7	NA	TRBD2	TRBV5-5	CASSSISGSDTYEQYF	TGTGCCAGCAGCTCTATTAGCGGGAGCGATACCTACGAGCAGTACTTC
TRBJ2-7	NA	TRBD2	TRBV29-1	CSVGERGGYEQYF	TGCAGCGTTGGCGAGCGGGGGGGCTACGAGCAGTACTTC
TRBJ2-7	NA	NA	TRBV20-1	CSATPRSEQYF	TGCAGTGCTACTCCTAGATCCGAGCAGTACTTC
TRBJ2-1	NA	TRBD2	TRBV30	CAWSVQGGSTEQFF	TGTGCCTGGAGTGTACAAGGCGGGAGCACTGAGCAGTTCTTC
TRBJ1-5	once	NA	TRBV6-4	CASVPRYSNQPQHF	TGTGCCAGCGTGCCTCGTTATAGCAATCAGCCCCAGCATTTT
TRBJ1-5	NA	NA	TRBV15	CATSRGTAGDSNQPQHF	TGTGCCACCAGCAGGGGGACGGCAGGAGATAGCAATCAGCCCCAGCATTTT
TRBJ1-1	NA	NA	TRBV6-5	CASRVDGRNTEAFF	TGTGCCAGTCGCGTGGACGGGCGGAACACTGAAGCTTTCTTT